The following is a T cell receptor beta chain sequence with its context. Its antigen target is currently unknown. No much larger clonotype is one base removed from it; base qualities were not supplied. The sample comes from a study of T cell responses to AZD1222 COVID-19 vaccine (TCRdb year 2021). Some background on the complete study: TCR sequencing was performed for about 240 trial participants, of whom about 200 were given two doses of AZD1222 and some 25 were given two doses of MenACWY control vaccine. Enrollment into the trials was organized by age into subgroups of 18-55, 56-69 and 70-plus years, and those subgroups contained roughly 140, 27 and 60 TCR-sequenced participants, respectively. Paper-wide results and their limitations: The vaccine-associated CD4 TCRs covered the entire spike protein, and the dominant responses fell in regions 160-218 and 743-854. Nearly half of unique spike-specific TCRs reportedly recognized epitopes outside regions mutated in the B.1.351 and B.1.1.7 variants. The 56-69-year group was small, and its depth increase did not reach significance, likely because of low power. Spike-specific TCR breadth and depth rose significantly after two AZD1222 doses compared with day 0 and with MenACWY recipients. Most participants were white British and females outnumbered males, and the authors suggested that clonal diversity may have been underestimated. No day 14 peak-response samples were available, so repertoires were characterized only after the peak T cell response. Only six or seven AZD1222 recipients were SARS-CoV-2 seropositive at baseline, limiting conclusions about previously exposed vaccinees.

The CDR3 regions of human TCRbeta chains were analyzed by immunosequencing. The authors' pipeline ran thus. TCRs in the repertoires were matched against a reference library of SARS-CoV-2-specific TCRs that had been generated with the MIRA antigen-specificity platform. Breadth meant the fraction of unique TCRs that were SARS-CoV-2-associated, whereas depth meant the fraction of total T cells that were SARS-CoV-2-associated. Using the MIRA data, each spike-specific TCR was mapped to the spike region that the TCR reacts to and placed in a CD4 or CD8 class. Log10-transformed breadth and depth values were compared by one-way ANOVA with Sidak's multiple comparisons tests. The source is immuneACCESS, and TCRdb retained only in-frame sequences with V and J called. Part of the clones is not carried over; for the studies checked, unresolved V genes explain less than half of this, and the remainder is unexplained. V and J calls plus clone size are reproduced from that table; the DNA served to infer D and trimming. In all, the sample holds about 45,000 clones, and 75% to 90% of those were seen once. The ten largest clones capture over 15% of the sample.

This sample's time point label indicates: about 28 days (+/-7) after the second vaccine dose. AZD1222 recipients whose second dose came at about 4 weeks and those whose second dose came at about 12 weeks were combined into one group, since spike-specific TCR depth and breadth did not differ between the two schedules. Vaccinee samples came from UK trials COV001 and COV002, including a single-blind randomized controlled phase 2/3 trial of AZD1222 (ChAdOx1 nCoV-19) in healthy adults. For TCRbeta chain sequencing, PBMC samples were collected from trial participants at day 0 and at day 28 after the second dose. This clonotype was obtained from an adult who received the AZD1222 COVID-19 vaccine. The starting material was peripheral blood, obtained 28 days after the second AZD1222 dose.

CDR3 reads: CASGLGTGTGSRHGYTF. The nucleotide sequence is given as TGTGCTAGTGGTTTGGGAACCGGGACAGGGTCACGTCATGGCTACACCTTC. The receptor chain draws on TRBV12-5 and TRBJ1-2; 9 bases in between match TRBD1. CDR1 LGHNT and CDR2 FRNRAP were looked up in the germline V gene. The V end gives up 1 base and the J end 6 bases, leaving 12 bases in the junction not matched to a gene. There are 17 amino acids in the CDR3, from cysteine to phenylalanine inclusive. CDR3 DNA is the only sequence kept; it has 51 bases, read in frame from the first base.